The rows below give T cell receptor beta chains drawn from one sample of a study of blood T cells in healthy people across ages. TCRdb reanalysed the 5' RACE reads using MiXCR and keeps one entry per CDR3 protein. The sample yields 1,500,000 or so distinct CDR3 sequences, about 45% seen once. Sequencing was performed on blood. The receptors stem from a woman aged 18-35 years in good health. CDR3s include the opening cysteine and the closing phenylalanine or tryptophan. Fields, in order: CDR3 DNA, CDR3 protein, J gene, D gene, V gene, clone size. A D gene is named only where the DNA matches it firmly. The size of a clone is reported for some rows only, either as once, few or many, or as a class for expanded clones.

TGCAGTGCTAGAGCAAATAGCGTAGCCTCCTACGAGCAGTACTTC	CSARANSVASYEQYF	TRBJ2-7	-	TRBV20-1	-
TGCGCCAGCAGCTTGGGGGGGGCTCTGGCCACTGAAGCTTTCTTT	CASSLGGALATEAFF	TRBJ1-1	-	TRBV5-1	-
TGCAGCGTTGGACTAGCGGGAGCCCTTCGTGAGCAGTTCTTC	CSVGLAGALREQFF	TRBJ2-1	TRBD2	TRBV29-1	-
TGTGCCAGCAGTGGGGCAGGAGGAAATCAGCCCCAGCATTTT	CASSGAGGNQPQHF	TRBJ1-5	-	TRBV25-1	few
TGCAGTGTTGAGGGACAGGGGAATGGCTACACCTTC	CSVEGQGNGYTF	TRBJ1-2	TRBD1	TRBV20-1	-
TGTGCCTGGAGTGTCCTAACCGGAGATACGCAGTATTTT	CAWSVLTGDTQYF	TRBJ2-3	-	TRBV30	-
TGTGCCAGCAGCAAAGAGGTCGTGACAGGGGGCTACAATGAGCAGTTCTTC	CASSKEVVTGGYNEQFF	TRBJ2-1	-	TRBV21-1	few
TGTGCCACCAGTGATTTGCGTGGGCCGAATGAGCAGTTCTTC	CATSDLRGPNEQFF	TRBJ2-1	-	TRBV24-1	-
TGTGCCAGCAGCTCGACTAGCGGGACCGCCATGTACAATGAGCAGTTCTTC	CASSSTSGTAMYNEQFF	TRBJ2-1	TRBD2	TRBV7-6	-
TGCGCCAGCAGCTTACGAAGCGGGAGTGGTACCAATGAGCAGTTCTTC	CASSLRSGSGTNEQFF	TRBJ2-1	TRBD2	TRBV5-1	few
TGTGCCAGCAGACCCACAGGGGCCGGCTACACCTTC	CASRPTGAGYTF	TRBJ1-2	TRBD1	TRBV28	few
TGTGCCAGCAGTGAGCTCGGGACAGATGGGGATACGCAGTATTTT	CASSELGTDGDTQYF	TRBJ2-3	TRBD1	TRBV6-1	-
TGTGCCAGCAGCCAAACCAGCGGGATAAGCACAGATACGCAGTATTTT	CASSQTSGISTDTQYF	TRBJ2-3	TRBD2	TRBV4-2	-
TGCGCCAGCAGCTTGGGACCCACCGGCAGCTCCTACAATGAGCAGTTCTTC	CASSLGPTGSSYNEQFF	TRBJ2-1	-	TRBV5-1	few
TGCGCCAGCAGCCTAATTGGGGGGGGTCAGCCCCAGCATTTT	CASSLIGGGQPQHF	TRBJ1-5	-	TRBV4-1	many
TGTGCCAGCAGCTTACGGTCGGGCGACGAGCAGTACTTC	CASSLRSGDEQYF	TRBJ2-7	-	TRBV7-9	-
TGTGCCAGCAGCAAGGAGGGGCGAGAGACCGGGGAGCTGTTTTTT	CASSKEGRETGELFF	TRBJ2-2	-	TRBV21-1	-
TGTGCCAGCAGCTTGGATTACCAGCGGACTTACAATGAGCAGTACTTC	CASSLDYQRTYNEQYF	TRBJ2-5	-	TRBV5-6	few
TGTGCCAGCAGCCCCCGACCGTTGGGGGTCGATGAGCAGTTCTTC	CASSPRPLGVDEQFF	TRBJ2-1	-	TRBV11-2	-
TGTGCCACCAGCAAGACTAGCCCCAGCAATGAGCAGTTCTTC	CATSKTSPSNEQFF	TRBJ2-1	TRBD2	TRBV15	few
TGCAGTTGCTATAGATGGAGCTTGAACACTGAAGCTTTCTTT	CSCYRWSLNTEAFF	TRBJ1-1	-	TRBV20-1	few
TGCAGCGTTAGGACAGATAATAATGAAAAACTGTTTTTT	CSVRTDNNEKLFF	TRBJ1-4	-	TRBV29-1	-
TGTGCCAGCAGTGAATATCAGGAGCGGACAGGGGGCAATCAGCCCCAGCATTTT	CASSEYQERTGGNQPQHF	TRBJ1-5	TRBD1	TRBV25-1	-
TGCAGTGCACCTCCCGACAGGGTCCAAGAGACCCAGTACTTC	CSAPPDRVQETQYF	TRBJ2-5	TRBD1	TRBV20-1	-
TGTGCCAGCAGTTCTTGGGACGCCGGCAATCAGCCCCAGCATTTT	CASSSWDAGNQPQHF	TRBJ1-5	-	TRBV6-2/TRBV6-3	-
TGTGCCAGCAGCCACTACGGGACGGACGAGCAGTACTTC	CASSHYGTDEQYF	TRBJ2-7	-	TRBV7-9	-
TGTGCCAGCAGCCTCGCGGGACAGCCTTGCGAGACCCAGTACTTC	CASSLAGQPCETQYF	TRBJ2-5	-	TRBV21-1	few
TGCAGTGCTAGAGGCCAGACAGGTCGGCCTGAAGCTTTCTTT	CSARGQTGRPEAFF	TRBJ1-1	-	TRBV20-1	few
TGTGCCAGCAAGGTCGGGGGGCGGAGTTATGGCTACACCTTC	CASKVGGRSYGYTF	TRBJ1-2	-	TRBV21-1	-
TGTGCCAGCAGTTTGGCTGCCGGAGGGACAGGGCAGGGGCAGCCCCAGCATTTT	CASSLAAGGTGQGQPQHF	TRBJ1-5	TRBD1	TRBV12-3/TRBV12-4	-
TGTGCCAGCAGCTTAGATAGGACAGGGGCTCGGTATTTT	CASSLDRTGARYF	TRBJ2-3	TRBD1	TRBV11-2	-
TGTGCCAGCAGAAGGACAGGACGATATAACTATGGCTACACCTTC	CASRRTGRYNYGYTF	TRBJ1-2	TRBD1	TRBV12-3/TRBV12-4	once
TGTGCCAGCAGCTTGCTGGTGCGGGGGACTTCCGAGCAGTACTTC	CASSLLVRGTSEQYF	TRBJ2-7	TRBD2	TRBV5-6	-
TGTGCCAGCAGTTTATCCCCAGCGGGAGGGCTACAAAAGACCCAGTACTTC	CASSLSPAGGLQKTQYF	TRBJ2-5	TRBD2	TRBV27	-
TGTGCCAGCAGCAGCAGGGGGCGTGAAAAACTGTTTTTT	CASSSRGREKLFF	TRBJ1-4	TRBD1	TRBV7-2	few
TGTGCCAGCAGCTTTGGGGTCAGTGGCTCTGGAAACACCATATATTTT	CASSFGVSGSGNTIYF	TRBJ1-3	-	TRBV7-2	-
TGTGCCAGCAGTGACCCCGGACTCGGGTACAATGAGCAGTACTTC	CASSDPGLGYNEQYF	TRBJ2-7	-	TRBV25-1	-
TGTGCCAGCAGTTATTTCCGGGACAGGAGCCCTTCTAACTATGGCTACACCTTC	CASSYFRDRSPSNYGYTF	TRBJ1-2	TRBD1	TRBV6-5	once
TGTGCCAGCAGGCCGGGCGGCTCCTACAATGAGCAGTTCTTC	CASRPGGSYNEQFF	TRBJ2-1	-	TRBV27	few
TGTGCCAGCAGCTCGCGACAGGGAAGGTCCTATAATTCACCCATCCACTTT	CASSSRQGRSYNSPIHF	TRBJ1-6	TRBD1	TRBV7-2	few
TGTGCCAGCAGTGACTGGGACAGGAACTATGGCTACACCTTC	CASSDWDRNYGYTF	TRBJ1-2	TRBD1	TRBV25-1	-
TGTGCCAGCAGCCAGCTCCCGGGACGGCGAACCTACGAGCAGTACTTC	CASSQLPGRRTYEQYF	TRBJ2-7	-	TRBV3-1	-
TGTGCCAGCTCACCTTTTCAGGGGTTCAACAATGAGCAGTTCTTC	CASSPFQGFNNEQFF	TRBJ2-1	-	TRBV18	once
TGTGCCAGCAACCGGGTAGAGGGGAGCTATGGCTACACCTTC	CASNRVEGSYGYTF	TRBJ1-2	-	TRBV6-6	few
TGTGCCAGCAGGACCGGGACTACCACAGATACGCAGTATTTT	CASRTGTTTDTQYF	TRBJ2-3	TRBD2	TRBV2	-
TGCAGCGTTGAAGGCGGACTAGACCGATTGGAGCAGTACTTC	CSVEGGLDRLEQYF	TRBJ2-7	TRBD2	TRBV29-1	few
TGCAGTGCTAGACGGGGGTTGATTACTGAAGCTTTCTTT	CSARRGLITEAFF	TRBJ1-1	-	TRBV20-1	-
TGTGCCAGCAGCTTTACCTTGACAAATGGCTACACCTTC	CASSFTLTNGYTF	TRBJ1-2	-	TRBV7-9	-
TGTGCCAGCAGAGCGGACAGGGGTAATGAAAAACTGTTTTTT	CASRADRGNEKLFF	TRBJ1-4	TRBD1	TRBV12-3/TRBV12-4	-
TGTGCCAGCAGGCTTGGGGCCGGGGCAGATACGCAGTATTTT	CASRLGAGADTQYF	TRBJ2-3	-	TRBV11-2	few
TGTGCCAGCAGTGAAGTCAGGGCGAATTTGCACTATGGCTACACCTTC	CASSEVRANLHYGYTF	TRBJ1-2	-	TRBV2	few
TGCAGTGCTAGAGGAGACAGATACACTGAAGCTTTCTTT	CSARGDRYTEAFF	TRBJ1-1	-	TRBV20-1	-
TGTGCCAGCAGCCAAAACTTCTACGAGCAGTACTTC	CASSQNFYEQYF	TRBJ2-7	-	TRBV4-2	-
TGTGCCAGCAGCCCTGGGGCGGCTTCCTACAATGAGCAGTTCTTC	CASSPGAASYNEQFF	TRBJ2-1	-	TRBV4-2	-
TGTGCCTCAACACCTCTGGGGGCAGCTGGAAACACCATATATTTT	CASTPLGAAGNTIYF	TRBJ1-3	-	TRBV10-3	-
TGTGCCAGCATTCGTCAGGGGGGCTCCTACAATGAGCAGTTCTTC	CASIRQGGSYNEQFF	TRBJ2-1	-	TRBV28	few
TGTGCCAGCAGTTTCGTCGACGGAGCTAACTATGGCTACACCTTC	CASSFVDGANYGYTF	TRBJ1-2	-	TRBV6-5	-